A selection of T cell receptor beta chains follows, all from one sample in a study of cytomegalovirus exposure and HLA in healthy donors. The repertoire was sequenced with immunoSEQ multiplex PCR; TCRdb's copy has only in-frame clones and lacks some. The data hold fewer than 130,000 clones, with approximately 79% observed a single time. Sequenced input: PBMCs. The receptors come from a middle-aged woman in good health and CMV-seronegative. CDR3s include the opening cysteine and the closing phenylalanine or tryptophan. Fields, in order: V gene, D gene, clone size, J gene, CDR3 protein. D genes are given only for firm matches. Clone size is shown for a subset of rows, as once, few, many or a class of expanded clone.

V gene: TRBV5-4
D gene: .
clone size: .
J gene: TRBJ1-1
CDR3 protein: CASSWDTLNTEAFF

V gene: TRBV9
D gene: .
clone size: few
J gene: TRBJ2-2
CDR3 protein: CASNLPETGELFF

V gene: TRBV7-9
D gene: .
clone size: .
J gene: TRBJ2-3
CDR3 protein: CASASAGGAGATQYF

V gene: TRBV15
D gene: .
clone size: .
J gene: TRBJ2-3
CDR3 protein: CATSRGAGTDTQYF

V gene: TRBV27
D gene: .
clone size: .
J gene: TRBJ2-3
CDR3 protein: CASSVQGTSTDTQYF

V gene: TRBV19
D gene: .
clone size: .
J gene: TRBJ1-2
CDR3 protein: CASSIGVQSYGYTF

V gene: TRBV7-9
D gene: TRBD1
clone size: .
J gene: TRBJ1-2
CDR3 protein: CASSPGQGPANYGYTF

V gene: TRBV28
D gene: .
clone size: .
J gene: TRBJ2-5
CDR3 protein: CASSPGTNQETQYF

V gene: TRBV29-1
D gene: .
clone size: .
J gene: TRBJ1-2
CDR3 protein: CSVEGSNRRGYTF

V gene: TRBV6-5
D gene: TRBD1
clone size: .
J gene: TRBJ2-7
CDR3 protein: CASSYSSTGPSEQYF

V gene: TRBV10-3
D gene: TRBD1
clone size: .
J gene: TRBJ2-7
CDR3 protein: CAINPGQGKGEQYF

V gene: TRBV6-1
D gene: .
clone size: .
J gene: TRBJ2-5
CDR3 protein: CARRRGVAQETQYF

V gene: TRBV4-2
D gene: .
clone size: .
J gene: TRBJ2-5
CDR3 protein: CASSQRRAGQETQYF

V gene: TRBV25-1
D gene: TRBD1
clone size: .
J gene: TRBJ2-7
CDR3 protein: CASSKLQGVSEQYF

V gene: TRBV12-1
D gene: .
clone size: .
J gene: TRBJ1-6
CDR3 protein: CASSAPWAVYNSPLHF

V gene: TRBV14
D gene: .
clone size: .
J gene: TRBJ1-6
CDR3 protein: CASSQDLAEHSPLHF

V gene: TRBV30
D gene: TRBD1
clone size: .
J gene: TRBJ1-1
CDR3 protein: CALTGGTEAFF

V gene: TRBV28
D gene: .
clone size: few
J gene: .
CDR3 protein: CATQVWGGRSDEQYF

V gene: TRBV19
D gene: .
clone size: .
J gene: TRBJ2-3
CDR3 protein: CASSIARGPDTQYF

V gene: TRBV28
D gene: .
clone size: few
J gene: TRBJ1-1
CDR3 protein: CASMVWGGTEAFF

V gene: TRBV9
D gene: .
clone size: .
J gene: TRBJ2-7
CDR3 protein: CASSVGRGSGVDEQYF

V gene: TRBV7-7
D gene: .
clone size: few
J gene: TRBJ2-1
CDR3 protein: CASSLAGGMNNEQFF

V gene: TRBV29-1
D gene: .
clone size: few
J gene: TRBJ1-1
CDR3 protein: CSVKGMAEAFF

V gene: TRBV7-2
D gene: .
clone size: .
J gene: TRBJ1-2
CDR3 protein: CASSLHRGDYGYTF

V gene: TRBV28
D gene: TRBD1
clone size: many
J gene: TRBJ1-5
CDR3 protein: CASSLTGYDQPQHF

V gene: TRBV2
D gene: .
clone size: .
J gene: TRBJ1-4
CDR3 protein: CASSPQGAYEKLFF

V gene: TRBV5-1
D gene: TRBD1
clone size: .
J gene: TRBJ2-1
CDR3 protein: CASSDTGDDEQFF

V gene: TRBV7-8
D gene: .
clone size: .
J gene: TRBJ1-1
CDR3 protein: CASSEYGGNTEAFF

V gene: TRBV4-1
D gene: .
clone size: once
J gene: TRBJ1-2
CDR3 protein: CASSQAGPSYGYTF

V gene: TRBV7-2
D gene: TRBD1
clone size: few
J gene: TRBJ2-7
CDR3 protein: CASSLDRGPEQYF

V gene: TRBV5-1
D gene: TRBD2
clone size: few
J gene: TRBJ2-3
CDR3 protein: CASSLAAGEVDTQYF